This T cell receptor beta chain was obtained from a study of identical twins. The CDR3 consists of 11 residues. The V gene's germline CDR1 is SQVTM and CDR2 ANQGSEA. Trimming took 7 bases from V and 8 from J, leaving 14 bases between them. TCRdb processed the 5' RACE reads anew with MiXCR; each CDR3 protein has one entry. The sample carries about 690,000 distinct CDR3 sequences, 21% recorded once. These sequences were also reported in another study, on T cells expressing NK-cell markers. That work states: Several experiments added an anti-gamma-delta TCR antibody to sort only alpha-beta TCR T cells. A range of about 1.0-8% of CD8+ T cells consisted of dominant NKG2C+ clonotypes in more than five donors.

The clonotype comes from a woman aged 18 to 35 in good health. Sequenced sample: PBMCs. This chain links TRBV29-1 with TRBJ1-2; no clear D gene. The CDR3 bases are TGCAGCGCCCGCCTCGGGGAGGGCTACACCTTC. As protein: CSARLGEGYTF.